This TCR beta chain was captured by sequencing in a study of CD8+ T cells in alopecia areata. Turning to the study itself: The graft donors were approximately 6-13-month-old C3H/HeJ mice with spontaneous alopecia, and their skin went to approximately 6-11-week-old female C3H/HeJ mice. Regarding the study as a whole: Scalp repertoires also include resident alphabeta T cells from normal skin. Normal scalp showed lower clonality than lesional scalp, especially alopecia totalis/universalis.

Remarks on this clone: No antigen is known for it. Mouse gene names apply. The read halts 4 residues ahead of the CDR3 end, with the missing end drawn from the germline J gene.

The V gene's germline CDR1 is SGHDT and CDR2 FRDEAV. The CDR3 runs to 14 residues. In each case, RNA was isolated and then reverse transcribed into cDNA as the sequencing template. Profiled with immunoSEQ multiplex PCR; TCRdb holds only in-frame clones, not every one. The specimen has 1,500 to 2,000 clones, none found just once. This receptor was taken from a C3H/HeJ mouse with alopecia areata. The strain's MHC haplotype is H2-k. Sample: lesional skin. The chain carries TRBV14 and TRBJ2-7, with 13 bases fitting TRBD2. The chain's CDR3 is CASSPGLGGYEQYF. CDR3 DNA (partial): TGTGCCAGCAGTCCGGGACTGGGGGGGTAT.